Presented here are 5 T cell receptor beta chains from one specimen sequenced in a study of blood T cell repertoires in COVID-19. TCRdb's table, derived via immunoSEQ multiplex PCR, lists solely in-frame clones and lacks some. The sample consists of roughly 100,000 clones, roughly 84% of them appearing once. Sequences were obtained from peripheral blood. The receptors stem from a human donor in a cohort sampled during active or convalescent COVID-19.

The chain recombines TRBV28 with TRBJ2-7, with 8 bases lining up with TRBD2. This CDR3 has 15 amino acids. With 5 bases clipped from V and 4 bases from J, the junction kept 10 bases outside the gene matches. CDR1 MDHEN and CDR2 SYDVKM come from the germline V gene. CDR3 sequence reads: CASSQGLVWGYEQYF. In DNA, the CDR3 is TGTGCCAGCAGTCAGGGACTAGTCTGGGGATACGAGCAGTACTTC.

The chain recombines TRBV5-1 with TRBJ2-1; 7 bases map to TRBD1. Germline CDR1 and CDR2: SGHRS and YFSETQ. The CDR3 is 16 residues long. Losses at the gene ends were 0 bases for V and 6 bases for J; bases not matched to a gene: 9. CDR3 sequence (DNA): TGCGCCAGCAGCTTGGGAGACAGGGTTAGGGCCAATGAGCAGTTCTTC. Its translation: CASSLGDRVRANEQFF.

This chain joins TRBV9 and TRBJ1-6, with TRBD1 matching over 9 bases. Trimming removed 4 bases from V and 8 bases from J; junction bases left unmatched: 7. Germline CDR1 reads SGDLS; CDR2 reads YYNGEE. The CDR3 runs to 15 residues. The CDR3 loop reads CASSLGDREYSPLHF. The CDR3 nucleotides read TGTGCCAGCAGCCTAGGGGACAGGGAATATTCACCCCTCCACTTT. Variable domain in full (rest from reference TRBV9 and TRBJ1-6): DSGVTQTPKHLITATGQRVTLRCSPRSGDLSVYWYQQSLDQGLQFLIQYYNGEERAKGNILERFSAQQFPDLHSELNLSSLELGDSALYFCASSLGDREYSPLHFGNGTRLTVT.

The V call is TRBV5-1, the J call TRBJ1-3; tentative D call: TRBD1 (6 bases). The CDR3 is 15 amino acids. The germline V and J ends were trimmed by 3 bases and 3 bases, with 13 bases remaining between them. Germline V lookup: CDR1 SGHRS, CDR2 YFSETQ. The CDR3 DNA follows: TGCGCCAGCAGCTCACAAGGGGGTATTGGAAACACCATATATTTT. As protein: CASSSQGGIGNTIYF.

The chain combines TRBV27 with TRBJ2-7; a possible D gene is TRBD2 (5 bases). The CDR3 loop spans 15 amino acids. Trimming took off 4 bases at V and 4 bases at J, with 17 bases between the two ends. From germline, CDR1 is MNHEY and CDR2 SMNVEV (reference sequence). The CDR3 here is CASSSRGFLAYEQYF. The CDR3 bases are TGTGCCAGCAGTTCAAGAGGGTTTTTGGCTTACGAGCAGTACTTC.